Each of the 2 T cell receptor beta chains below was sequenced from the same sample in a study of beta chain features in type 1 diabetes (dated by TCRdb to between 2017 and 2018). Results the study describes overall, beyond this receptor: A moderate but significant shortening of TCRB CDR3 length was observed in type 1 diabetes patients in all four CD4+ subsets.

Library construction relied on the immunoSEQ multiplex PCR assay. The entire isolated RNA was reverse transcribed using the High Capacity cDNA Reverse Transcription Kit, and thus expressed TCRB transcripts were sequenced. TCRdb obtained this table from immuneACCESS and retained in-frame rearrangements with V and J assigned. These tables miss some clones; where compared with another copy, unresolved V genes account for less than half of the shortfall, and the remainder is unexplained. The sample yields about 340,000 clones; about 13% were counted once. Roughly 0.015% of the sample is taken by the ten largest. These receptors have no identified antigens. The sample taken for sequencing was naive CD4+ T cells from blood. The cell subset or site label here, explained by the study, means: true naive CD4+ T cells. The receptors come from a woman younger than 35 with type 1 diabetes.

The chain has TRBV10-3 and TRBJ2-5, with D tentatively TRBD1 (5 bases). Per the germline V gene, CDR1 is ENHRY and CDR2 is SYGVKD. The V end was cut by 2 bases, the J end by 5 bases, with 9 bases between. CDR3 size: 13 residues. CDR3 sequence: CAISERGKETQYF. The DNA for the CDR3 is TGTGCCATCAGTGAGAGGGGAAAGGAGACCCAGTACTTC.

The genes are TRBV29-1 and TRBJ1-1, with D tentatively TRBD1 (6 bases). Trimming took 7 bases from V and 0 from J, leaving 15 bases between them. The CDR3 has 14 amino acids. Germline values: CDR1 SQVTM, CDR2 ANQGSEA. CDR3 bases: TGCAGCGCTTCAAGGACAGCAATGAACACTGAAGCTTTCTTT. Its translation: CSASRTAMNTEAFF.